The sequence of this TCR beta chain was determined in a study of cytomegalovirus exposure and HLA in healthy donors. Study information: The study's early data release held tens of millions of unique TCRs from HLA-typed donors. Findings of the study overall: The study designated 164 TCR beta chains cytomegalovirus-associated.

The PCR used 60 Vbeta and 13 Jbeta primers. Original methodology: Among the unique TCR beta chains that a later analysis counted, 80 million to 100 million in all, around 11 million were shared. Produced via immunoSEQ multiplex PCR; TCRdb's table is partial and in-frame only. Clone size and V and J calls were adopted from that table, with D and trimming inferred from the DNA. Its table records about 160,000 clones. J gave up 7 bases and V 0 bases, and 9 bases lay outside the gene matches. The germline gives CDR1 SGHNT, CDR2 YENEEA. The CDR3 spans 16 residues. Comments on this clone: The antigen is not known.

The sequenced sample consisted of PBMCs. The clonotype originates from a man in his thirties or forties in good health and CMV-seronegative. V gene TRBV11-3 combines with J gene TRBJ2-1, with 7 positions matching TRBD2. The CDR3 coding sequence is TGTGCCAGCAGCTTAGATAGAGGACTAGTTAAGAATGAGCAGTTCTTC. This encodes CASSLDRGLVKNEQFF.